The T cell receptor (beta chain) under discussion was sequenced for a study of cytomegalovirus exposure and HLA in healthy donors. Findings of the study overall: According to a subsequent analysis, TCR clusters identified in the first cohort showed a tendency to co-occur across the roughly 120 validation repertoires. Reportedly, diagnosis of cytomegalovirus status by the classifier showed high specificity and sensitivity. Investigators reported about 160 TCR beta chains as tied to cytomegalovirus.

Sequenced by immunoSEQ multiplex PCR; TCRdb stores in-frame clones only, minus some. This sample has about 180,000 clones, with around 86% found just once. This CDR3 spans 15 amino acids. Per the germline V gene, CDR1 is SGHRS and CDR2 is YFSETQ. The junction had 10 bases not matched to a gene; V was cut back by 5 bases and J by 4 bases. About this clone: The antigen remains unidentified.

This chain connects TRBV5-1 to TRBJ1-2; 8 bases agree with TRBD1. The clonotype originates from a man between 18 and 35 years old in good health and CMV-seropositive. The sample comprised PBMCs. The CDR3 DNA follows: TGCGCCAGCAGGATTGGGACAGGTTTATTCTATGGCTACACCTTC. Translation: CASRIGTGLFYGYTF. Variable domain in full (rest from reference TRBV5-1 and TRBJ1-2): KAGVTQTPRYLIKTRGQQVTLSCSPISGHRSVSWYQQTPGQGLQFLFEYFSETQRNKGNFPGRFSGRQFSNSRSEMNVSTLELGDSALYLCASRIGTGLFYGYTFGSGTRLTVV.